The 20 T cell receptor beta chains presented below share a single source sample, sequenced in a study of blood T cell repertoires in COVID-19 (TCRdb year 2020). Receptor amplification or capture employed the immunoSEQ multiplex PCR assay. The immuneACCESS repertoire file appears here via TCRdb, limited to in-frame rearrangements. These files lack a portion of the clones; in checked studies, under half of the deficit traces to unresolved V genes, and the cause of the others is not known. The sample table holds under 400,000 clones, of which around 86% were seen once. The leading ten clones occupy 4% to 5% of the sample. The sequenced sample consisted of PBMCs or T cells enriched from blood (not recorded which). Every receptor here comes from a woman aged 40 to 50 with acute COVID-19.

The chain carries TRBV27 and TRBJ1-2, with 10 nucleotides matching TRBD1. V was pared by 5 bases and J by 6 bases, with 12 bases of the junction left unmatched. From germline, CDR1 is MNHEY and CDR2 SMNVEV (reference sequence). CDR3 size: 16 residues. In nucleotides, the CDR3 is TGTGCCAGCAGTACCTACCCGGGACAGGGGAATAATGGCTACACCTTC. It codes for CASSTYPGQGNNGYTF.

The rearrangement links TRBV2 to TRBJ1-3; D is unresolved. The CDR3 totals 16 residues. V was clipped by 6 bases and J by 0 bases, with 15 bases between them. CDR1 and CDR2 from the germline V gene are SNHLY and FYNNEI. The CDR3 loop is CASSPESQPSGNTIYF. The DNA for the CDR3 is TGTGCCAGCAGCCCGGAGTCTCAACCCTCTGGAAACACCATATATTTT.

The V gene is TRBV5-4, the J gene TRBJ2-5; D gene ambiguous. Per the germline V gene, CDR1 is SGHNT and CDR2 is YYREEE (reference sequence). V shed 4 bases and J shed 1 base, with 11 bases lying between them. The CDR3 is 14 residues long. The CDR3 nucleotides are TGTGCCAGCAGCACGAAAAGAGGCCAAGAGACCCAGTACTTC. Its protein product is CASSTKRGQETQYF. Combining the CDR3 with reference TRBV5-4 and TRBJ2-5 gives the whole variable domain ETGVTQSPTHLIKTRGQQVTLRCSSQSGHNTVSWYQQALGQGPQFIFQYYREEENGRGNFPPRFSGLQFPNYSSELNVNALELDDSALYLCASSTKRGQETQYFGPGTRLLVL.

CDR3 loop: CASSREGGRSNQPQHF. The CDR3 coding sequence is TGCGCCAGCAGCCGCGAAGGGGGCCGGAGCAATCAGCCCCAGCATTTT. The V call is TRBV5-1, the J call TRBJ1-5; 7 bases agree with TRBD1. The CDR3 extends over 16 amino acids. CDR1 is SGHRS and CDR2 is YFSETQ in the germline V gene. Trimming cost V 4 bases and J 1 base; bases outside gene matches: 8.

The CDR3 here is CASSYGQSNTEAFF. DNA for the CDR3: TGTGCCAGCAGCTACGGACAGTCCAACACTGAAGCTTTCTTT. The rearrangement links TRBV7-9 to TRBJ1-1; TRBD1 is a possible D gene (6 bases). V lost 4 bases, J lost 2 bases, and 11 bases lay in between. This CDR3 contains 14 residues. CDR1 is SEHNR and CDR2 is FQNEAQ in the germline V gene (reference sequence).

The chain couples TRBV6-5 to TRBJ2-5; TRBD1 matches 9 bases. The CDR3 runs to 14 residues. Trimming cost V 6 bases and J 4 bases; bases outside gene matches: 6. Germline V gene data show CDR1 as MNHEY and CDR2 as SVGAGI. The DNA for the CDR3 is TGTGCCAGCAGGTACAGGGGGCGCGGAGAGACCCAGTACTTC. As protein: CASRYRGRGETQYF.

This sequence joins TRBV27 and TRBJ2-2; D not resolved. V was shortened by 0 bases and J by 0 bases, with 8 bases between the two germline ends. Germline V gene lookup returns CDR1 MNHEY and CDR2 SMNVEV (reference sequence). There are 16 residues in the CDR3. CDR3 nucleotide sequence: TGTGCCAGCAGTTTATCTGGCCCAGCGAACACCGGGGAGCTGTTTTTT. Protein sequence: CASSLSGPANTGELFF.

The rearrangement uses TRBV5-6 and TRBJ1-4, with TRBD1 identical over 9 bases. The V and J ends lost 1 base and 8 bases, in that order; junction bases with no gene match: 6. This CDR3 has 15 residues. Germline CDR1 SGHDT, CDR2 YYEEEE. The CDR3 DNA reads as TGTGCCAGCAGCTTGTGGGACAGGGATTTCGAAAAACTGTTTTTT. As protein: CASSLWDRDFEKLFF.

J is TRBJ2-3 and V is TRBV19; tentatively, D is TRBD2 (5 bases). Germline CDR1 LNHDA, CDR2 SQIVND (reference sequence). Trimming pared 3 bases from V and 6 bases from J, leaving 16 bases between. There are 15 residues in the CDR3. In DNA form, the CDR3 reads TGTGCCAGTAGTATCGGGGTCATGATGTTCGATACGCAGTATTTT. Its protein is CASSIGVMMFDTQYF. Drawing the rest from reference TRBV19 and TRBJ2-3, the complete variable domain is DGGITQSPKYLFRKEGQNVTLSCEQNLNHDAMYWYRQDPGQGLRLIYYSQIVNDFQKGDIAEGYSVSREKKESFPLTVTSAQKNPTAFYLCASSIGVMMFDTQYFGPGTRLTVL.

The chain employs TRBV14 and TRBJ2-3, with 9 bases that match TRBD2. The CDR3 runs 16 residues. From germline, CDR1 is SGHDN and CDR2 FVKESK. V gave up 2 bases and J gave up 4 bases; unmatched junction bases: 7. The CDR3 spells CASSQPGTSRADTQYF. The CDR3 DNA reads as TGTGCCAGCAGCCAACCCGGGACTAGCAGGGCAGATACGCAGTATTTT.

V is TRBV6-5 and J is TRBJ1-5; D might be TRBD1 (5 bases). V was pared by 7 bases and J by 0 bases, with 13 bases between. Germline V CDR1 and CDR2: MNHEY, SVGAGI. CDR3 size: 15 residues. DNA of the CDR3: TGTGCCAGCATGCGGCAGGGTGCTAGCAATCAGCCCCAGCATTTT. This codes for CASMRQGASNQPQHF.

The CDR3 sequence is CASSPEGGSTDTQYF. The CDR3 DNA reads TGCGCCAGCAGCCCCGAGGGGGGGAGCACAGATACGCAGTATTTT. The chain couples TRBV5-1 to TRBJ2-3; tentative D call: TRBD2 (7 bases). Germline V lookup: CDR1 SGHRS, CDR2 YFSETQ. The CDR3 extends over 15 amino acids. V was shortened by 4 bases and J by 0 bases, with 12 bases between the two germline ends.

The rearrangement joins TRBV19 to TRBJ1-5, with unresolved D. Trimming stripped 3 bases from V and 1 base from J, with 10 bases between. Germline loops: CDR1 LNHDA, CDR2 SQIVND (reference sequence). The length of the CDR3 is 15 residues. The CDR3 protein is CASSIFVSSNQPQHF. The DNA of the CDR3 is TGTGCCAGTAGTATCTTTGTATCGAGCAATCAGCCCCAGCATTTT.

The table lists this clone with a count of one. The genes are TRBV10-3 and TRBJ2-3, with D unresolved. Germline values: CDR1 ENHRY, CDR2 SYGVKD. This CDR3 is 16 amino acids long. Trimming took off 5 bases at V and 2 bases at J, with 17 bases between the two ends. CDR3 sequence reads: CAISINRNPPTDTQYF. In DNA, the CDR3 is TGTGCCATCAGTATAAACAGAAACCCCCCCACAGATACGCAGTATTTT.

J is TRBJ1-4 and V is TRBV6-2 or TRBV6-3; the D gene is possibly TRBD1 (5 bases). CDR1 and CDR2 from the germline V gene are MNHEY and SVGEGT. The CDR3 runs 19 residues. Trimming took 2 bases from V and 3 from J, leaving 22 bases between them. DNA for the CDR3: TGTGCCAGCAGTTACCATCCGGGACTTGGGACGTGGGCTAATGAAAAACTGTTTTTT. As protein: CASSYHPGLGTWANEKLFF.

This chain connects TRBV28 to TRBJ2-1; TRBD2 matches 14 bases. CDR1 is MDHEN, CDR2 SYDVKM, per germline. This CDR3 is built from 15 residues. The ends lost 3 bases at V and 15 bases at J; junction bases unmatched: 10. CDR3 nucleotides: TGTGCCAGCAGTTTGGTGACTAGCGGGAGGGCGGCGGGGTTCTTC. Protein product: CASSLVTSGRAAGFF. Full variable domain (remainder filled in from reference TRBV28 and TRBJ2-1): DVKVTQSSRYLVKRTGEKVFLECVQDMDHENMFWYRQDPGLGLRLIYFSYDVKMKEKGDIPEGYSVSREKKERFSLILESASTNQTSMYLCASSLVTSGRAAGFFGPGTRLTVL.

The chain uses TRBV7-9 and TRBJ2-7; 12 bases map to TRBD2. Trimming at V came to 5 bases and at J to 2 bases, leaving 4 bases not matched to a gene. Germline loops: CDR1 SEHNR, CDR2 FQNEAQ (reference sequence). The CDR3 has 15 residues. In DNA form, the CDR3 reads TGTGCCAGCAGCCCCCGGACTAGCGGGGCCTACGAGCAGTACTTC. Protein: CASSPRTSGAYEQYF. The full variable domain, with the rest looked up from reference TRBV7-9 and TRBJ2-7, is DTGVSQNPRHKITKRGQNVTFRCDPISEHNRLYWYRQTLGQGPEFLTYFQNEAQLEKSRLLSDRFSAERPKGSFSTLEIQRTEQGDSAMYLCASSPRTSGAYEQYFGPGTRLTVT.

The V call is TRBV7-9, the J call TRBJ2-5; 7 nucleotides align to TRBD1. Trimming removed 5 bases from V and 0 bases from J; junction bases left unmatched: 12. Germline V gene sequence: CDR1 SEHNR, CDR2 FQNEAQ (reference sequence). This CDR3 region has 17 residues. CDR3 loop: CASSVIPGQPYQETQYF. CDR3 coding DNA: TGTGCCAGCAGCGTAATTCCGGGACAGCCCTACCAAGAGACCCAGTACTTC.

This clone was observed a handful of times. V is TRBV5-1 and J is TRBJ1-2, with TRBD1 identical over 9 bases. Losses at the gene ends were 4 bases for V and 8 bases for J; bases not matched to a gene: 9. Germline V gene lookup returns CDR1 SGHRS and CDR2 YFSETQ. The CDR3 extends over 14 amino acids. CDR3 bases: TGCGCCAGCAGCCCCGATCTAGACAGGGGGGGCTACACCTTC. Translated, it gives CASSPDLDRGGYTF.

The chain uses TRBV5-4 and TRBJ2-3; unclear D gene. The CDR3 spans 15 residues. The V gene lost 0 bases and the J gene lost 0 bases, with 8 bases spanning the gap. Germline V gene sequence: CDR1 SGHNT, CDR2 YYREEE (reference sequence). The CDR3 DNA reads as TGTGCCAGCAGCTTGGACAGATCTAGCACAGATACGCAGTATTTT. It yields the protein CASSLDRSSTDTQYF.